The clone carrying this TCR beta chain occurred once. In the authors' workflow: Amplification of reference gene primers was used by the study to estimate nucleated cell counts. Assay used: immunoSEQ multiplex PCR; TCRdb lists only in-frame clones, some missing. The V and J calls and clone size were taken over from that table, and D and trimming were inferred from the DNA. Of about 250,000 clones in the sample, roughly 84% were seen once. V dropped 1 base and J dropped 4 bases, with 10 bases sitting between them. The CDR3 is made up of 14 amino acids. Looked up from germline, CDR1 is SGHDN and CDR2 is FVKESK. This record belongs to a study of blood T cell repertoires in COVID-19. Study-level information: The study drew acute and convalescent COVID-19 samples from the United States, Italy and Spain. From T cells, B-cell-depleted T cells, or PBMCs came the material, which was cDNA or gDNA.

The sample consisted of peripheral blood. This chain connects TRBV14 to TRBJ1-1; D is unclear. This clonotype was obtained from a woman aged 40-49 years who had recovered from COVID-19. The CDR3 spells CASSQVPGVTEAFF. The CDR3 DNA is TGTGCCAGCAGCCAAGTCCCGGGAGTCACTGAAGCTTTCTTT.